This TCR beta chain was documented in a study of regulatory T cells in long-lasting Graves disease. Study background: For a period under 3 months, newly diagnosed Graves' patients had taken antithyroid drugs.

The authors built TCR beta libraries using iRepertoire HTBI primers and Arm-PCR of CDR3 regions. The authors' processing: Across samples, 55 to 75 TRBV and around 14 TRBJ segments were found. A single record per CDR3 protein comes from TCRdb applying MiXCR to the multiplex PCR reads. TCRdb's processing, not the authors', yielded these V and J calls. The repertoire holds fewer than 350,000 distinct CDR3 sequences, with approximately 20% as singletons. General study points: There was favoring of TRBV28, TRBJ1-2 and TRBJ2-5 in persistent disease.

Documented time point: newly diagnosed GD, antithyroid drugs for less than 3 months. Extracted PBMC RNA gave rise to the TCR library. Germline CDR1 is MNHEY and CDR2 is SVGEGT. There are 15 residues in the CDR3. V shed 10 bases and J 5 bases; nucleotides not matched to a gene: 16. With respect to this clonotype: Its antigen is as yet unknown. This could be a read error, since a much larger clone is one nucleotide away.

Sequenced material: peripheral blood mononuclear cells (PBMCs), taken at new diagnosis, from a patient treated with antithyroid drugs. The receptor's source is a female donor with Graves disease. The chain combines TRBV6-2 or TRBV6-3 with TRBJ2-7; 8 nucleotides line up with TRBD1. CDR3 sequence: CATDRGGTGLHEQYF. In nucleotides, the CDR3 is TGTGCCACCGATAGGGGCGGGACAGGTCTCCACGAGCAGTACTTC.